Listed below are T cell receptor beta chains from one sample, sequenced in a study of human T cells and chemical hapten exposure. From the RACE reads, TCRdb called clonotypes with MiXCR, one entry per CDR3 protein. Here the sample spans 190,000 or so distinct CDR3 sequences, around 25% being singletons. The specimen was whole blood, collected in connection with sensitization to the hapten diphenylcyclopropenone (DPC). Receptors were obtained from a woman between 40 and 50 years old with alopecia areata. Some clones in this sample may be carry-over from other donors' samples. The CDR3 runs from the conserved cysteine through the conserved F or W. The order of the fields is J gene, V gene, clone size, D gene, CDR3 protein, CDR3 DNA. A D gene is named only where the DNA matches it firmly. Some rows have no size entry. The others give once, few or many, or a class for an expanded clone.

TRBJ2-6 TRBV7-2 . . CASSPGMSGANVLTF TGTGCCAGCAGCCCGGGGATGTCCGGGGCCAACGTCCTGACTTTC
TRBJ2-7 TRBV28 many . CASSPPGSLIYEQYF TGTGCCAGCAGTCCACCCGGGAGCCTAATCTACGAGCAGTACTTC
TRBJ2-3 TRBV3-1 . . CASRDYTDTQYF TGTGCCAGCAGGGACTACACAGATACGCAGTATTTT
TRBJ1-1 TRBV12-3/TRBV12-4 . . CASSSQGYGTEAFF TGTGCCAGCAGTTCACAGGGTTACGGCACTGAAGCTTTCTTT
TRBJ1-3 TRBV29-1 few . CSVVPSVGAGNTIYF TGCAGCGTCGTTCCGTCGGTGGGGGCTGGAAACACCATATATTTT
TRBJ1-5 TRBV7-9 . . CASSNTPDSLGSNQPQHF TGTGCCAGCAGTAATACGCCGGACAGCCTCGGTAGCAATCAGCCCCAGCATTTT
TRBJ1-1 TRBV2 . . CATTGRLNTEAFF TGTGCCACCACGGGGCGCCTGAACACTGAAGCTTTCTTT
TRBJ2-5 TRBV7-2 few TRBD1 CASSGDRQETQYF TGTGCCAGCAGCGGGGACAGACAAGAGACCCAGTACTTC
TRBJ2-5 TRBV20-1 . TRBD2 CSARTGRFQETQYF TGCAGTGCTCGTACCGGGAGGTTCCAAGAGACCCAGTACTTC
TRBJ1-5 TRBV9 . . CASSIYGGNQPQHF TGTGCCAGCAGCATCTACGGAGGGAATCAGCCCCAGCATTTT
TRBJ1-6 TRBV7-2 few . CASSRDGRSYNSPLHF TGTGCCAGCAGCCGCGACGGACGCTCCTATAATTCACCCCTCCACTTT
TRBJ2-3 TRBV29-1 few TRBD2 CSARDRGGSPDTQYF TGCAGCGCTCGGGACCGGGGGGGGTCCCCAGATACGCAGTATTTT
TRBJ1-2 TRBV5-4 few . CASSLEQANYGYTF TGTGCCAGCAGCTTGGAGCAGGCTAACTATGGCTACACCTTC
TRBJ2-1 TRBV12-5 few . CASGLVPSESSYNEQFF TGTGCTAGTGGTTTGGTACCTTCGGAGAGCTCCTACAATGAGCAGTTCTTC
TRBJ1-2 TRBV28 . TRBD1 CASSLLLTPSGQEAYGYTF TGTGCCAGCAGTTTACTCCTTACTCCGTCCGGACAGGAGGCCTATGGCTACACCTTC
TRBJ2-1 TRBV7-9 many . CASSWVGRRAQSRNEQFF TGTGCCAGCAGCTGGGTAGGCCGGCGGGCCCAGAGTAGGAATGAGCAGTTCTTC
TRBJ2-1 TRBV9 . . CASSVGGASYNEQFF TGTGCCAGCAGCGTAGGGGGCGCGTCCTACAATGAGCAGTTCTTC
TRBJ2-2 TRBV4-2 . . CASSQGEGPNTGELFF TGTGCCAGCAGCCAGGGAGAGGGACCGAACACCGGGGAGCTGTTTTTT
TRBJ2-1 TRBV28 few . CASSSRVFNEQFF TGTGCCAGCAGTTCCAGAGTTTTCAATGAGCAGTTCTTC